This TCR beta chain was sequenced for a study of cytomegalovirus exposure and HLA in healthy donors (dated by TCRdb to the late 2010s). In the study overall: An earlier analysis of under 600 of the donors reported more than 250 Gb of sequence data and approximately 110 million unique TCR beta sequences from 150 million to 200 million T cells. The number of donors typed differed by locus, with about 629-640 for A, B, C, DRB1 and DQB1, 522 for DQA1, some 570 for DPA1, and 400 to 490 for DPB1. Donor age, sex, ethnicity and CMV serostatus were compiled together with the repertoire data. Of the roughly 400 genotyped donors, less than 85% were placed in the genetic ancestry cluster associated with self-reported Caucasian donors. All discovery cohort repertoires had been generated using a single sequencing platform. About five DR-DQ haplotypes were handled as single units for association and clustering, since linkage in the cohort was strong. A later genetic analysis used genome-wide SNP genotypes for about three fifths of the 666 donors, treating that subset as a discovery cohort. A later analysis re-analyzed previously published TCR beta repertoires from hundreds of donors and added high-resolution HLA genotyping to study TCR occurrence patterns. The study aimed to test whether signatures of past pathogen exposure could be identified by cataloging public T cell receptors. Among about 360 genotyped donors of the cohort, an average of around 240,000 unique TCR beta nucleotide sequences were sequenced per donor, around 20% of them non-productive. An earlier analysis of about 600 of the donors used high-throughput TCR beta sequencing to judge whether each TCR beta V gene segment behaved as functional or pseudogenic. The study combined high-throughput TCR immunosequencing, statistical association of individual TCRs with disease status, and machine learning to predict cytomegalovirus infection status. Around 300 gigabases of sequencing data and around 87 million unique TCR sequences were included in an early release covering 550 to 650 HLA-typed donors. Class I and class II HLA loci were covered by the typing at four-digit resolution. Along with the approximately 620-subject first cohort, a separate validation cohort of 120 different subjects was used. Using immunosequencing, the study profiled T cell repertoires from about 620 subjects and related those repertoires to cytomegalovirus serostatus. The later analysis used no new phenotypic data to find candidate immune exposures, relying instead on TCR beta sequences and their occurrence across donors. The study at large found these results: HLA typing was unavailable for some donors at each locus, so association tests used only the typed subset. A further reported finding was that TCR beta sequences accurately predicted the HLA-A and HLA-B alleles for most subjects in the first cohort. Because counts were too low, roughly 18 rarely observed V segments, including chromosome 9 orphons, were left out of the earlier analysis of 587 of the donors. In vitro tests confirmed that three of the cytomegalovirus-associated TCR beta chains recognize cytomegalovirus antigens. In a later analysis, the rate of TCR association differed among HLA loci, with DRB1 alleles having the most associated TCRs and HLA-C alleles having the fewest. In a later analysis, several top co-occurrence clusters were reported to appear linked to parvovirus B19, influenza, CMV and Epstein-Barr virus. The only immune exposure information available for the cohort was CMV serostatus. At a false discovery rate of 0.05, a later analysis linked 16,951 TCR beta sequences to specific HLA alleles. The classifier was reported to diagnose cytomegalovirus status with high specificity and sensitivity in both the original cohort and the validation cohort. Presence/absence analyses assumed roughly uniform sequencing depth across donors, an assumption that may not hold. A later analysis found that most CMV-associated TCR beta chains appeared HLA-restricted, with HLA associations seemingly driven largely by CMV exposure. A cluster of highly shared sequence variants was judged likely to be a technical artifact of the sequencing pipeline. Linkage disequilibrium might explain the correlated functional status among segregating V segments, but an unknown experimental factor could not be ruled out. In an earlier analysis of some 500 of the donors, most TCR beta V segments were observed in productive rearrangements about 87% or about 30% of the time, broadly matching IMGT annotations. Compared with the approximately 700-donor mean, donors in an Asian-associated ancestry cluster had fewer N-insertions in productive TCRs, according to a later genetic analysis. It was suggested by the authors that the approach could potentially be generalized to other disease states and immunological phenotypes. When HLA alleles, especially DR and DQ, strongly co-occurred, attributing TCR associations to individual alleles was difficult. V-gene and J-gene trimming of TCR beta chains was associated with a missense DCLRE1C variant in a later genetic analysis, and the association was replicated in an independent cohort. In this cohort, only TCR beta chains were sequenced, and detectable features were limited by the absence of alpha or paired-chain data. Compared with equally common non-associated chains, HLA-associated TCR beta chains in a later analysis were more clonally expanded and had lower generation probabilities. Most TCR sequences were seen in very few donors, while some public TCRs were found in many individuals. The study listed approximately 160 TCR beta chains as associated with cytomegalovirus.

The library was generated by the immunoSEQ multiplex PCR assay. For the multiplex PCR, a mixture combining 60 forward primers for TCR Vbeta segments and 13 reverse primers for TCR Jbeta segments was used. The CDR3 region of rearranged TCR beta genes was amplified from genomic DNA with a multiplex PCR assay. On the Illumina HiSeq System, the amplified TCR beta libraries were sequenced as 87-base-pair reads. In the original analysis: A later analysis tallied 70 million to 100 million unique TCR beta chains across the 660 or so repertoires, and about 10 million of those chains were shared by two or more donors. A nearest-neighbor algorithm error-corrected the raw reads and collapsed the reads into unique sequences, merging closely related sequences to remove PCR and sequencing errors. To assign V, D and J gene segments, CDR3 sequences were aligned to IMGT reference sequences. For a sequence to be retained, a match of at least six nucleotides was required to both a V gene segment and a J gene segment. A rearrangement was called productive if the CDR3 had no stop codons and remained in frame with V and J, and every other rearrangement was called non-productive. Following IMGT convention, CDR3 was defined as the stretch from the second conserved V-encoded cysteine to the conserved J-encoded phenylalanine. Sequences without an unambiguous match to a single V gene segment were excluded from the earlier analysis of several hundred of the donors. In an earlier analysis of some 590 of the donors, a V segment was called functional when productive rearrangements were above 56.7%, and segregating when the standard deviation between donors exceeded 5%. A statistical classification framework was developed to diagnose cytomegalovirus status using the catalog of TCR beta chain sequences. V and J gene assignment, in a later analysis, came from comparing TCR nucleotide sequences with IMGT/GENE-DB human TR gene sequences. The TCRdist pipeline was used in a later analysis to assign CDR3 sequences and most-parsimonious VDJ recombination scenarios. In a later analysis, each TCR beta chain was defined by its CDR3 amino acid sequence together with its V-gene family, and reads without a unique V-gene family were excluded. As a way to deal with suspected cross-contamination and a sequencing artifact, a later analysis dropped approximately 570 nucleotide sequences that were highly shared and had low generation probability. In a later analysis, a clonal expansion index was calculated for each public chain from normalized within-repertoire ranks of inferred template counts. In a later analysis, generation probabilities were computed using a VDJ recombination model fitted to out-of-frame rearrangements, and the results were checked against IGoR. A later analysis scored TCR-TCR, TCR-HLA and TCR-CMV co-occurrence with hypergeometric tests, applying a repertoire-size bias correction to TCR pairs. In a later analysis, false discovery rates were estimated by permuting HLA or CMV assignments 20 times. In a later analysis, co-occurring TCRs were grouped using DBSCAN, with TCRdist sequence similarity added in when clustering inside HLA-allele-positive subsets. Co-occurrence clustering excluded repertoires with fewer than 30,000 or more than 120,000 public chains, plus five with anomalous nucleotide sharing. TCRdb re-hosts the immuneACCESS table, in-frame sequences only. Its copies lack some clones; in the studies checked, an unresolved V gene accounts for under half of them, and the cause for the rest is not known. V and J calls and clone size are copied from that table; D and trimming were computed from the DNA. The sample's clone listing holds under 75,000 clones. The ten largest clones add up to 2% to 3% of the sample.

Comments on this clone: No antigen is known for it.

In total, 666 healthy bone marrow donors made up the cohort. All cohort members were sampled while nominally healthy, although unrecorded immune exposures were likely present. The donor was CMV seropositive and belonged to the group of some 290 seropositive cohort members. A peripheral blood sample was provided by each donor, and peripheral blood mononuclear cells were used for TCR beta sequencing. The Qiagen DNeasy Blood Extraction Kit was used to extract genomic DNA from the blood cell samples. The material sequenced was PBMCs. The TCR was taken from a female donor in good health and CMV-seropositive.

The CDR3 loop reads CASRSGIQRPGYF. The DNA sequence reads TGTGCCAGCAGGTCGGGGATCCAGAGGCCAGGGTATTTT. The rearrangement joined TRBV28 to TRBJ2-3; perhaps TRBD2 is the D gene, with 5 bases matching. Inclusive of the bounding cysteine and phenylalanine, the CDR3 is 13 residues long. Only the CDR3 DNA is retained, 39 bases long and in frame from the first base. V and J are truncated by 6 bases and 14 bases respectively, leaving an intervening sequence of 21 bases. CDR1 MDHEN and CDR2 SYDVKM were looked up in the germline V gene.